Here is one T cell receptor beta chain with its context. The antigen is not known. Germline V gene data show CDR1 as GTSNPN and CDR2 as SVGIG (reference sequence). The CDR3 spans 12 residues. Trimming removed 0 bases at V and 5 bases at J, with 7 bases between. Oncomine TCR Beta short-read sequencing was applied to DNA from cultured CD4+ T cells. DNA came from CD4+ T cells after culture. TCRdb itself ran the PCR reads through MiXCR, one entry per CDR3 protein. The table lists about 21,000 distinct CDR3 sequences, approximately 40% of them singletons, with approximately 5.3% in the top ten. Treatment denoted: roughly 11-day PBMC culture with coronavirus spike peptide pools or control peptides (ViraFEST assay). The sample belongs to a study of vaccination and CD4 T cells after COVID-19. Study background: Collection of post-COVID samples occurred a median approximately 93 days after diagnosis, spanning a range of 35 to 161. Study-level results: Only after vaccination were a median approximately 86% of convalescents' reactive clones seen. Although the median of SARS-CoV-2-reactive clonotypes rose from roughly 21 to 40, the change was not significant.

The material was CD4+ T cells from blood, cultured in vitro, obtained before SARS-CoV-2 vaccination. The chain combines TRBV30 with TRBJ1-2; no clear D. This TCR came from a human donor who had recovered from COVID-19. The CDR3 DNA is TGTGCCTGGAGTGTAAATCAGTATGGCTACACCTTC. Protein sequence: CAWSVNQYGYTF.